The rows below give T cell receptor beta chains drawn from one sample of a study of CD8 T cells in Susac syndrome. Each CDR3 protein is one row after TCRdb ran MiXCR on the immunoSEQ multiplex PCR reads. The sample lists just under 95,000 distinct CDR3 sequences; around 94% were seen once. Sequences were obtained from CD4+ T cells from PBMCs. Receptors were obtained from a human donor with Susac syndrome. Both conserved end residues are part of each CDR3. The D gene is left open where the match is weak. Some rows have no size entry. The others give once, few or many, or a class for an expanded clone.

CDR3 protein | CDR3 DNA | J gene | V gene | clone size | D gene
CAYDSNYGYTF | TGTGCCTACGACAGCAACTATGGCTACACCTTC | TRBJ1-2 | TRBV30 | NA | NA
CASSDAGPPDTQYF | TGTGCCAGCAGTGATGCCGGGCCGCCGGATACGCAGTATTTT | TRBJ2-3 | TRBV25-1 | NA | NA
CASSYRASSYEQYF | TGTGCCAGCAGCTACAGGGCCAGCTCCTACGAGCAGTACTTC | TRBJ2-7 | TRBV12-3/TRBV12-4 | NA | NA
CASSLGTSGGNEQFF | TGTGCCAGCAGCCTCGGGACTAGCGGGGGGAATGAGCAGTTCTTC | TRBJ2-1 | TRBV3-1 | NA | TRBD2
CASRQVDNSPLHF | TGTGCCAGCCGACAGGTCGATAATTCACCCCTCCACTTT | TRBJ1-6 | TRBV19 | once | NA
CASSSPGGGHTDTQYF | TGTGCCAGCAGCTCACCTGGGGGGGGCCACACAGATACGCAGTATTTT | TRBJ2-3 | TRBV2 | once | NA
CASSPRDSGELFF | TGTGCCAGCAGCCCCCGTGACAGCGGGGAGCTGTTTTTT | TRBJ2-2 | TRBV7-9 | NA | NA
CASSDLRAEGPGANVLTF | TGTGCCAGCAGTGATTTGCGGGCGGAGGGCCCTGGGGCCAACGTCCTGACTTTC | TRBJ2-6 | TRBV25-1 | NA | NA
CASSPGFGRYTF | TGTGCCAGCAGCCCAGGGTTCGGTCGCTACACCTTC | TRBJ1-2 | TRBV2 | NA | NA
CASRHTDRSTEAFF | TGTGCCAGCAGACACACCGACAGAAGCACTGAAGCTTTCTTT | TRBJ1-1 | TRBV12-3/TRBV12-4 | NA | NA
CASSFAGFSTEAFF | TGTGCCAGCAGCTTCGCAGGGTTCAGCACTGAAGCTTTCTTT | TRBJ1-1 | TRBV7-9 | NA | NA
CASRGQGTDTQYF | TGTGCCAGCAGGGGACAGGGAACAGATACGCAGTATTTT | TRBJ2-3 | TRBV2 | NA | TRBD1
CSAQSTPYGYTF | TGCAGTGCCCAGAGTACCCCGTATGGCTACACCTTC | TRBJ1-2 | TRBV20-1 | NA | NA
CASSRDSLSQETQYF | TGTGCTAGCAGCCGGGACAGCCTTTCACAAGAGACCCAGTACTTC | TRBJ2-5 | TRBV7-7 | NA | TRBD1
CSVPILAEVGNEQFF | TGCAGCGTTCCCATACTAGCGGAGGTCGGGAATGAGCAGTTCTTC | TRBJ2-1 | TRBV29-1 | NA | TRBD2
CASSFPLGTQYF | TGTGCCAGCAGCTTCCCCTTAGGTACCCAGTACTTC | TRBJ2-5 | TRBV11-2 | NA | NA
CASLTGVNTEAFF | TGTGCCAGCTTAACAGGGGTGAACACTGAAGCTTTCTTT | TRBJ1-1 | TRBV6-1 | NA | TRBD1
CSASARAQETQYF | TGCAGTGCGTCCGCACGGGCCCAAGAGACCCAGTACTTC | TRBJ2-5 | TRBV20-1 | NA | NA
CASSLAARYTF | TGTGCCAGCAGCTTAGCAGCCCGCTACACCTTC | TRBJ1-2 | TRBV7-9 | NA | NA
CASSLVVRGNTDTQYF | TGTGCCAGCTCACTCGTCGTCAGAGGGAACACAGATACGCAGTATTTT | TRBJ2-3 | TRBV18 | NA | NA
CASSQDPSAGGGYTF | TGCGCCAGCAGCCAAGATCCCTCGGCAGGGGGAGGCTACACCTTC | TRBJ1-2 | TRBV4-3 | NA | TRBD1
CSARDGQAETQYF | TGCAGTGCTAGAGATGGTCAAGCAGAGACCCAGTACTTC | TRBJ2-5 | TRBV20-1 | NA | NA
CASSLGPGTYEQYF | TGTGCCAGCAGCTTAGGCCCAGGTACCTACGAGCAGTACTTC | TRBJ2-7 | TRBV11-2 | NA | NA
CVKRDREKSIGYTF | TGTGTGAAGAGGGACCGGGAAAAAAGTATCGGCTACACCTTC | TRBJ1-2 | TRBV30 | once | NA
CASSSGTPNNSPLHF | TGTGCCAGCAGCTCCGGGACACCGAATAATTCACCCCTCCACTTT | TRBJ1-6 | TRBV7-2 | NA | NA
CASSGVGFKDTQYF | TGTGCCAGCAGCGGGGTTGGCTTTAAGGATACGCAGTATTTT | TRBJ2-3 | TRBV11-2 | NA | NA
CASRKTGVQGNQPQHF | TGTGCCAGCAGGAAAACAGGGGTTCAGGGCAATCAGCCCCAGCATTTT | TRBJ1-5 | TRBV12-3/TRBV12-4 | NA | TRBD1
CSVYTGGETQYF | TGCAGCGTTTACACAGGAGGGGAGACCCAGTACTTC | TRBJ2-5 | TRBV29-1 | NA | NA
CAWTPSQYGYTF | TGTGCCTGGACCCCTTCCCAATATGGCTACACCTTC | TRBJ1-2 | TRBV30 | NA | NA
CASSVTWDPNQPQHF | TGTGCCAGCAGCGTAACTTGGGACCCCAATCAGCCCCAGCATTTT | TRBJ1-5 | TRBV9 | once | NA
CASSPAMGNQPQHF | TGTGCCAGCAGCCCCGCCATGGGCAATCAGCCCCAGCATTTT | TRBJ1-5 | TRBV28 | NA | NA
CASRLYGTQDTEAFF | TGTGCCAGTAGACTCTACGGGACACAGGACACTGAAGCTTTCTTT | TRBJ1-1 | TRBV19 | NA | NA
CASLREKINTEAFF | TGTGCCAGCCTACGGGAAAAGATCAACACTGAAGCTTTCTTT | TRBJ1-1 | TRBV18 | once | NA
CASSSPGVAEAFF | TGTGCCAGCAGTTCCCCGGGAGTGGCTGAAGCTTTCTTT | TRBJ1-1 | TRBV6-6 | NA | NA
CASRGDQGETQYF | TGTGCCAGCCGGGGGGATCAGGGAGAGACCCAGTACTTC | TRBJ2-5 | TRBV6-1 | NA | TRBD2
CASSLGGLLTKNIQYF | TGTGCCAGCAGCTTGGGGGGGCTGCTGACCAAAAACATTCAGTACTTC | TRBJ2-4 | TRBV7-9 | once | NA
CAWSRADGYTF | TGTGCCTGGAGCAGGGCGGATGGCTACACCTTC | TRBJ1-2 | TRBV30 | NA | NA
CATSRESYNEQFF | TGTGCCACCAGCAGAGAAAGTTACAATGAGCAGTTCTTC | TRBJ2-1 | TRBV15 | NA | NA
CASSGEGSGNQPQHF | TGCGCCAGCAGCGGGGAGGGGAGTGGCAATCAGCCCCAGCATTTT | TRBJ1-5 | TRBV4-1 | few | NA
CASRKGGTEAFF | TGTGCCAGCAGAAAAGGGGGGACTGAAGCTTTCTTT | TRBJ1-1 | TRBV27 | NA | NA
CASSLPSGGETQYF | TGTGCCAGCAGCTTGCCTAGCGGCGGAGAGACCCAGTACTTC | TRBJ2-5 | TRBV13 | NA | TRBD2
CASSFGQGLNYGYTF | TGTGCCAGCAGCTTCGGACAGGGGCTTAACTATGGCTACACCTTC | TRBJ1-2 | TRBV7-8 | NA | TRBD1
CASSQDDSPSTDTQYF | TGTGCCAGCAGCCAAGATGACAGCCCTAGCACAGATACGCAGTATTTT | TRBJ2-3 | TRBV3-1 | NA | NA
CASSPYQGGDTQYF | TGTGCCAGCAGTCCGTATCAGGGGGGAGATACGCAGTATTTT | TRBJ2-3 | TRBV7-2 | NA | NA
CASVRGREQFF | TGTGCCAGCGTACGGGGGAGGGAGCAGTTCTTC | TRBJ2-1 | TRBV27 | NA | NA
CASSYEGVANTGELFF | TGTGCCAGCAGTTACGAAGGCGTCGCGAACACCGGGGAGCTGTTTTTT | TRBJ2-2 | TRBV6-5 | NA | NA
CASSLEGSLGSDEQFF | TGCGCCAGCAGCTTGGAGGGTTCTCTAGGAAGCGATGAGCAGTTCTTC | TRBJ2-1 | TRBV5-1 | NA | NA
CASSPQGRDYGYTF | TGTGCCAGCAGTCCACAGGGGAGGGACTATGGCTACACCTTC | TRBJ1-2 | TRBV12-3/TRBV12-4 | NA | TRBD1
CSVSGGGNQPQHF | TGCAGCGTTAGTGGAGGGGGTAATCAGCCCCAGCATTTT | TRBJ1-5 | TRBV29-1 | NA | NA
CATITLWAYNSPLHF | TGTGCCACCATAACTCTTTGGGCCTATAATTCACCCCTCCACTTT | TRBJ1-6 | TRBV24-1 | NA | NA
CAWGGQGGSPLHF | TGTGCCTGGGGGGGACAGGGTGGATCACCCCTCCACTTT | TRBJ1-6 | TRBV30 | NA | TRBD1
CSVEDPVKGETQYF | TGCAGCGTTGAAGATCCGGTGAAGGGAGAGACCCAGTACTTC | TRBJ2-5 | TRBV29-1 | NA | NA
CASPEIPSDNSPLHF | TGTGCCAGCCCGGAGATTCCGTCTGATAATTCACCCCTCCACTTT | TRBJ1-6 | TRBV6-6 | NA | NA
CASSVGRQGEETQYF | TGTGCCAGCAGCGTAGGGAGACAGGGTGAGGAGACCCAGTACTTC | TRBJ2-5 | TRBV9 | NA | TRBD1
CASSQERQGDYEQYF | TGCGCCAGCAGCCAAGAACGGCAGGGCGACTACGAGCAGTACTTC | TRBJ2-7 | TRBV4-1 | NA | NA